This TCR beta chain was profiled in a study of blood T cell repertoires in COVID-19. The overall study: The United States, Italy and Spain provided the acute and convalescent COVID-19 samples.

The length of the CDR3 is 15 residues. Trimming shortened V by 2 bases and J by 5 bases, and 12 bases separated the two germline ends. From germline, CDR1 is KGHDR and CDR2 SFDVKD. As handled by the study authors: It was from reference gene primer amplification that nucleated cell counts were estimated. Only in-frame clones appear in the TCRdb table, and some are missing; sequencing was by immunoSEQ multiplex PCR. V and J calls and clone size come straight from that table; D and trimming were deduced from the DNA. This sample has about 130,000 clones, with about 81% found just once. The chain carries TRBV24-1 and TRBJ2-1; maybe TRBD2 (5 bases). This sequence originates from a woman aged 50 to 65 with acute or convalescent COVID-19. Sequenced sample: peripheral blood. The CDR3 protein is CATSDSARGNNEQFF. The CDR3 nucleotides are TGTGCCACCAGTGATTCGGCCCGGGGAAACAATGAGCAGTTCTTC.